This entry features one T cell receptor (beta chain) sequence. What it binds is not known. The data originate from a study of T cells in narcolepsy. At the level of the study: Patients with NT1 or NT2 and healthy control donors were enrolled.

Method: immunoSEQ multiplex PCR; TCRdb's copy keeps in-frame clones and lacks some. The table includes approximately 30,000 clones, 86% detected once. Study-wide results and caveats: Blood of same and different patients, but not healthy controls, reportedly held recurring autoreactive clonotypes. Some memory CD4+ repertoires had no autoreactive clone sequences. Comparing one patient's CSF and blood CD4+ clonotypes highlighted HCRT- and TRIB2-specific autoreactive clonotypes.

Sequencing used CD45RA- memory CD4+ T cells from PBMCs. The sequence was obtained from a human donor with narcolepsy.

The CDR3 DNA is TGTGCCAGCAGTTTAACAGGGAATCAGCCCCAGCATTTT. It yields the protein CASSLTGNQPQHF. This chain joins TRBV28 and TRBJ1-5; TRBD1 might be the D (6 bases). With 2 bases removed from V and 4 bases from J, the gap between germline ends came to 6 bases. The CDR3 has 13 residues. Germline CDR1 MDHEN, CDR2 SYDVKM.